This entry concerns a single TCR beta chain. Its antigen is as yet unknown. This sample was taken from a study of post-analysis software for immune sequencing data. Findings of the study overall: Four or five TRBV segments were more frequent in patients than controls; TRBV5-6, TRBV5-1 and TRBV20-1 belonged to this group.

Trimming at V came to 11 bases and at J to 2 bases, leaving 9 bases not matched to a gene. CDR3 length: 14 amino acids. Researchers reported that TCR beta cDNA libraries carried unique molecular identifiers. TCRdb used MiXCR to reprocess the PCR reads, holding one entry per CDR3 protein. The repertoire holds approximately 160,000 distinct CDR3 sequences, with around 28% as singletons. Sequenced sample: blood. This sequence was found in a girl aged 5 to 17 with multiple sclerosis. V is TRBV12-3 or TRBV12-4 and J is TRBJ2-1; 7 nucleotides line up with TRBD1. CDR3 nucleotide sequence: TGTGCCTCCTCCGGGACAGCGACCTACAATGAGCAGTTCTTC. Translated: CASSGTATYNEQFF.